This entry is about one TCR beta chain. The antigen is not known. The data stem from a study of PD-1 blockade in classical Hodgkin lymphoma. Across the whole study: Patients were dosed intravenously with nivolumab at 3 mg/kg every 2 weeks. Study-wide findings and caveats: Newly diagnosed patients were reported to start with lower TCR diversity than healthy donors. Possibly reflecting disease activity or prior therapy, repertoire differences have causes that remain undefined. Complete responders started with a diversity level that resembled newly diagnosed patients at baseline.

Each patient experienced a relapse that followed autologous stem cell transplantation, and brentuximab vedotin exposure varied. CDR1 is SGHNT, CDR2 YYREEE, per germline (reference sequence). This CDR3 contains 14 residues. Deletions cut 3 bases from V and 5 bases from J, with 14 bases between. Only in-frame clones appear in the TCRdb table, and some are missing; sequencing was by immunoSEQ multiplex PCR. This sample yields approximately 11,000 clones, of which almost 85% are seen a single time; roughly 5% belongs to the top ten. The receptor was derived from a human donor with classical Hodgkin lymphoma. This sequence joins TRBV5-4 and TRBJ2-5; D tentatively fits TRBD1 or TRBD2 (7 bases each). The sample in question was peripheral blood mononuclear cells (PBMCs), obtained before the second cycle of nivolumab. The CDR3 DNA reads TGTGCCAGCAGCTACCGACAGGGAGGGGAGACCCAGTACTTC. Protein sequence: CASSYRQGGETQYF.